This T cell receptor (beta chain) derives from a study of OX40 agonist ivuxolimab in advanced cancers. General notes on the study: The costimulatory receptor OX40 (CD134) was targeted by ivuxolimab, a fully human IgG2 agonistic monoclonal antibody. Intravenous ivuxolimab was administered to patients every 2 weeks at six dose levels: 0.01, 0.1, 0.3, 1.5, 3 and 10 mg/kg. Among the 52 dose-escalation patients, approximately 20 had hepatocellular carcinoma, around 15 melanoma, 9 renal cell carcinoma and 9 head and neck cancer. In the dose-escalation cohort, more than 75% of patients were male, and the mean age was around 60 years, with a range of about 23 to 85. Patients were allowed to have had prior anti-PD-1, anti-PD-L1 or anti-CTLA-4 therapy, and around 40% of the dose-escalation patients had previously received checkpoint inhibitors. Partial responses occurred in three dose-escalation patients: two with cutaneous melanoma and one with hepatocellular carcinoma. Peripheral TCRbeta sequencing aimed to test whether ivuxolimab altered TCR sequence diversity and caused clonal T-cell expansion. The paper describes the monotherapy dose-escalation part (N = 52 patients) of the phase I trial of ivuxolimab. Points the paper makes about the study in general: Low levels of normalized T-cell clonal expansion were also shown by some nonresponding patients. At doses of 0.1 to 3.0 mg/kg, clonal expansion of both CD4+ and CD8+ blood T cells was observed from baseline to week 6. Which antigens the clonally expanded peripheral T cells were specific for was not determined. After ivuxolimab, CD8+ T cells had more expanded clones than CD4+ T cells on average. In partial responders in the 0.1-3.0 mg/kg groups, normalized peripheral clonal expansion was found to be among the lowest, especially among CD8+ T cells.

Notes on this clone: Its antigen is unknown. Nothing much larger sits one base from this clone, and base qualities are not available.

According to the germline V gene, CDR1 reads SGHAT and CDR2 reads FQNNGV. V and J are truncated by 2 bases and 4 bases respectively, leaving an intervening sequence of 8 bases. Measured from the cysteine to the phenylalanine, the CDR3 is 13 residues long. CDR3 DNA only is kept here, 39 bases in frame from base 1. Patients with a history of autoimmune disease or receiving systemic immunosuppression were excluded from the trial. Peripheral blood for TCR sequencing was collected from all dose cohorts at baseline, on cycle 4 day 1, and on cycle 7 day 1. Samples came from an open-label, multicenter, first-in-human phase I dose-escalation trial of ivuxolimab. The trial enrolled adults with locally advanced or metastatic head and neck squamous cell, hepatocellular, melanoma or renal cell carcinoma. Before TCR sequencing, CD4+ and CD8+ T cells were separately sorted from peripheral blood. For sequencing of the TCRbeta CDR3 region, genomic DNA was extracted from the sorted cells. The immunoSEQ Assay was used to sequence the TCRbeta CDR3 regions. In TCRdb, the immuneACCESS table is reduced to in-frame sequences with V and J assigned. These tables do not hold every clone; where another copy was compared, an unresolved V gene accounts for under half, and the others remain unexplained. This sample gives more than 30,000 clones in total; 80% to 90% of them show up just once. Approximately 33% of the sample lies in the top ten.

This sequence was found in an adult with an advanced solid tumor such as melanoma, head and neck, liver or kidney cancer. The sample in question was CD4+ or CD8+ T cells sorted from blood, obtained in a trial of the OX40 agonist ivuxolimab. The rearranged chain carries TRBV11-2 and TRBJ1-2; the D segment cannot be called with confidence. Read as DNA, the sequence is TGTGCCAGCAGCTTATCGGGATTCTATGGCTACACCTTC. Its coded protein is CASSLSGFYGYTF.